This is a list of T cell receptor beta chains from one sample in a study of response to subunit inactivated influenza vaccine. TCRdb fed the RT-PCR reads into MiXCR, producing one record per CDR3 protein. The sample consists of around 320,000 distinct CDR3 sequences, 22% of them appearing once. The sample here was PBMCs from blood, taken 21 months after vaccination. The receptors derive from a man between 50 and 69 years old who received an inactivated influenza vaccine. Both conserved end residues are part of each CDR3.

cdr3_length	v_call	j_call	cdr3_aa
14	TRBV3-1	TRBJ2-7	CASSQGRLYYEQYF
15	TRBV6-5	TRBJ2-7	CASSQTSGSSYEQYF
15	TRBV11-2	TRBJ2-3	CASSLAGSWTDTQYF
14	TRBV7-2	TRBJ2-3	CASSFGWETDTQYF
16	TRBV20-1	TRBJ1-5	CSARATGVGRNQPQHF
16	TRBV7-9	TRBJ1-3	CASRQGQGRTGNTIYF
15	TRBV25-1	TRBJ1-1	CASSESVGTGLEAFF
15	TRBV28	TRBJ2-7	CASTPLTPSSYEQYF
12	TRBV6-2/TRBV6-3	TRBJ2-7	CASRWGSYEQYF
16	TRBV20-1	TRBJ1-4	CSARGELRGQGEKLFF
15	TRBV7-2	TRBJ1-3	CASSLDSLSGNSIYF
14	TRBV12-3/TRBV12-4	TRBJ1-6	CASSPRQGSSPLHF
15	TRBV5-1	TRBJ1-2	CASSPDSSRNYGYTF
14	TRBV7-2	TRBJ1-4	CASSAQGAGEKLFF
13	TRBV6-1	TRBJ1-3	CASSQRTGNTIYF
15	TRBV20-1	TRBJ2-3	CSARGLAGGTDTQYF
15	TRBV27	TRBJ1-5	CASAGGTGNNQPQHF
13	TRBV7-9	TRBJ2-3	CASSSTYTDTQYF
16	TRBV7-2	TRBJ1-6	CASSLNPWGRDSPLHF
14	TRBV6-2/TRBV6-3	TRBJ2-5	CASSYWDSEETQYF
13	TRBV4-3	TRBJ1-1	CASSQNGGAEAFF
13	TRBV20-1	TRBJ1-1	CSARVAGVTEAFF
14	TRBV11-2	TRBJ2-5	CASSLPTTREPQYF
14	TRBV20-1	TRBJ1-1	CSARRQGQNTEAFF
14	TRBV5-6	TRBJ2-7	CASSYTRDRYEQYF
13	TRBV20-1	TRBJ1-5	CSVKPGAGEPQHF
14	TRBV4-1	TRBJ2-2	CASSQERGTGELFF
16	TRBV12-3/TRBV12-4	TRBJ1-5	CASSKKGGLSNQPQHF
15	TRBV19	TRBJ2-7	CASSIDSTGAYEQYF
15	TRBV20-1	TRBJ2-3	CSAREDAGFTDTQYF
12	TRBV12-3/TRBV12-4	TRBJ2-1	CASSLTDNEQFF
13	TRBV12-3/TRBV12-4	TRBJ2-2	CASNKLASGELFF
16	TRBV15	TRBJ2-7	CATSRATGKIIHEQYF
13	TRBV6-2/TRBV6-3	TRBJ1-1	CASSQGAASEAFF
13	TRBV18	TRBJ2-5	CASSRDMAETQYF
16	TRBV20-1	TRBJ2-1	CSARGFGATRYNEQFF
18	TRBV24-1	TRBJ2-2	CATSSRAGLGSNTGELFF
16	TRBV20-1	TRBJ2-7	CSAAGLAGGPSYEQYF
16	TRBV3-1	TRBJ2-4	CASSHETGPTRDIQYF
14	TRBV28	TRBJ1-6	CASVQGGYNSPLHF
14	TRBV4-2	TRBJ2-5	CASSLQGYQETQYF
15	TRBV12-3/TRBV12-4	TRBJ1-6	CASSLGAAPWTPLHF
14	TRBV4-1	TRBJ1-1	CASTLSPFNTEAFF
17	TRBV6-2/TRBV6-3	TRBJ2-6	CASSYRGSPSGANVLTF
14	TRBV12-3/TRBV12-4	TRBJ1-1	CASSLGGIRTEAFF
15	TRBV12-3/TRBV12-4	TRBJ1-5	CASSFSQYSNQPQHF